This TCR beta chain was recorded in a study of blood T cell repertoires in COVID-19. Study details: Some COVID-19 samples were acute and others convalescent; all came from the United States, Italy and Spain. T cells, B-cell-depleted T cells, or PBMCs provided the cDNA or gDNA that served as material.

J gave up 0 bases and V 8 bases, and 3 bases lay outside the gene matches. This CDR3 is 13 amino acids long. The germline V gene has CDR1 SEHNR and CDR2 FQNEAQ (reference sequence). Seattle patients were enrolled during active infection and followed longitudinally. Some clones are missing from TCRdb's copy, which holds only in-frame ones; the method was immunoSEQ multiplex PCR. The table records roughly 150,000 clones, about 87% of them present only once. V gene TRBV7-9 combines with J gene TRBJ1-2, with 7 positions matching TRBD1. Sequencing was performed on peripheral blood. The receptor was derived from a woman of 80 years or more with COVID-19, enrolled during active disease. Written as DNA, the CDR3 is TGTGCCAGCTCTACAGGGGCTAACTATGGCTACACCTTC. This sequence encodes CASSTGANYGYTF.